This T cell receptor (beta chain) was sequenced during a study of blood T cell repertoires in COVID-19. About the research overall: Acute-phase and convalescent COVID-19 samples originated in the United States, Italy and Spain. In each case, the material was cDNA or gDNA derived from T cells, B-cell-depleted T cells, or PBMCs.

CDR3 length: 13 amino acids. Trimming left V 3 bases short and J 3 bases short, with 8 bases between. Germline V lookup: CDR1 MNHEY, CDR2 SMNVEV (reference sequence). This clone was seen more than once but under ten times. As processed by the authors: The authors estimated nucleated cell counts from reference gene primer amplification. Method: immunoSEQ multiplex PCR; TCRdb's copy keeps in-frame clones and lacks some. V and J calls and clone size are as listed in that table; D and trimming were resolved from the DNA. This table has about 87,000 clones, about 92% appearing once. The sequence came from a man aged 18 to 29 with COVID-19, enrolled during active disease. The chain carries TRBV27 and TRBJ1-2; maybe TRBD1 (5 bases). Specimen: peripheral blood. CDR3 in DNA: TGTGCCAGCAGTTTCCAGGGCGACTATGGCTACACCTTC. Amino acid sequence: CASSFQGDYGYTF.